This T cell receptor (beta chain) originates from a study of blood T cells in healthy people across ages. V was trimmed by 4 bases and J by 7 bases, leaving 13 bases between them. Germline V lookup: CDR1 MGHDK, CDR2 SYGVNS. The CDR3 runs to 13 residues. This clonotype showed up just a few times. Through a sample-barcoded 5' primer and a J-beta primer mix, a second PCR was run for roughly 7 to 12 cycles. TCRdb re-derived calls from the 5' RACE reads in MiXCR, one entry per CDR3 protein. The table has 1.4 million or so distinct CDR3 sequences, approximately 39% seen once. This TCR derives from a woman younger than 30 in good health. The sequencing input was blood. The gene calls are TRBV25-1 and TRBJ1-2; no firm D call. CDR3 sequence: CASSANAWSGYTF. CDR3 sequence (DNA): TGTGCCAGCAGTGCCAACGCATGGAGTGGCTACACCTTC.